The entry that follows covers one TCR beta chain sequence. This sample was included in a study of blood T cell repertoires in COVID-19. Study context: Sites across the United States, Italy and Spain contributed samples from acute and convalescent COVID-19.

In the authors' workflow: Reference gene primer amplification in the assay estimated nucleated cell counts. TCRdb keeps only in-frame clones here, not all; method: immunoSEQ multiplex PCR. V, J and clone size derive from that table, while D and trimming were established from the DNA sequence. The sample yields roughly 40,000 clones, approximately 83% seen once. With 10 bases removed from V and 1 base from J, the gap between germline ends came to 19 bases. Germline assignment: CDR1 LNHDA and CDR2 SQIVND (reference sequence). The CDR3 covers 16 residues. V usage is TRBV19 and J usage is TRBJ2-2, with D maybe TRBD1 (8 bases). Specimen: peripheral blood. The sequence came from a human donor with acute or convalescent COVID-19. The donor label of this sample is uncertain. Written as DNA, the CDR3 is TGTGCCACCACAGGGGGGCGGGAGAGGAACACCGGGGAGCTGTTTTTT. As protein: CATTGGRERNTGELFF.